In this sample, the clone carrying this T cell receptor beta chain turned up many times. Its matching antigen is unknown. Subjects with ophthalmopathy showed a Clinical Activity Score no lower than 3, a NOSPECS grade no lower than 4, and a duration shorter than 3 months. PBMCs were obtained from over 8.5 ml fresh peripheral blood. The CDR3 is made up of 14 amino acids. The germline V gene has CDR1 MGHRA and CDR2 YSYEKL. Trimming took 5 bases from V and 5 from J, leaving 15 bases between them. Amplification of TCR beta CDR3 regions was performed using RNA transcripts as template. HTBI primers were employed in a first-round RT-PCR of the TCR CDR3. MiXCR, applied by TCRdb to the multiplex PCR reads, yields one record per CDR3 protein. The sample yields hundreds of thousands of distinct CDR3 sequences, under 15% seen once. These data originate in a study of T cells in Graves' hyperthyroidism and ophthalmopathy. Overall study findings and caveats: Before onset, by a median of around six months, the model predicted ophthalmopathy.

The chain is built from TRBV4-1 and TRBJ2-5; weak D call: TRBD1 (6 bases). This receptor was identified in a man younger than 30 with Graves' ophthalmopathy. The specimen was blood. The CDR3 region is CASSTVQGLETQYF. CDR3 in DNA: TGCGCCAGCAGCACGGTACAGGGCCTGGAGACCCAGTACTTC.